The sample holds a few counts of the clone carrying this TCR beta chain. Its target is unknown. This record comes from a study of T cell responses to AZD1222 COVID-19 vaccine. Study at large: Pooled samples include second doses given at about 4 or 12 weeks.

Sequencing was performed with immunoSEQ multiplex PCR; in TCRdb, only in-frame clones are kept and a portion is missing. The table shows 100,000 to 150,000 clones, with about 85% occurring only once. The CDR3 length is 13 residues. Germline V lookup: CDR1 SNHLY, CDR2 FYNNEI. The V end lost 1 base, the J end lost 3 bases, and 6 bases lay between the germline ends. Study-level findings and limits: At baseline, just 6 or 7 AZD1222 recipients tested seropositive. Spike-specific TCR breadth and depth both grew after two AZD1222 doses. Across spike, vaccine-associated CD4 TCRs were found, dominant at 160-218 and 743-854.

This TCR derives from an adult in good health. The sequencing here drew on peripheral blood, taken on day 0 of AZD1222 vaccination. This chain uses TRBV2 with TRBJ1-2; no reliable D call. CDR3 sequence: CASSEGSHYGYTF. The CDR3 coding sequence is TGTGCCAGCAGTGAAGGCTCCCACTATGGCTACACCTTC. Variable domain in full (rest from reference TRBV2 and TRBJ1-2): EPEVTQTPSHQVTQMGQEVILRCVPISNHLYFYWYRQILGQKVEFLVSFYNNEISEKSEIFDDQFSVERPDGSNFTLKIRSTKLEDSAMYFCASSEGSHYGYTFGSGTRLTVV.